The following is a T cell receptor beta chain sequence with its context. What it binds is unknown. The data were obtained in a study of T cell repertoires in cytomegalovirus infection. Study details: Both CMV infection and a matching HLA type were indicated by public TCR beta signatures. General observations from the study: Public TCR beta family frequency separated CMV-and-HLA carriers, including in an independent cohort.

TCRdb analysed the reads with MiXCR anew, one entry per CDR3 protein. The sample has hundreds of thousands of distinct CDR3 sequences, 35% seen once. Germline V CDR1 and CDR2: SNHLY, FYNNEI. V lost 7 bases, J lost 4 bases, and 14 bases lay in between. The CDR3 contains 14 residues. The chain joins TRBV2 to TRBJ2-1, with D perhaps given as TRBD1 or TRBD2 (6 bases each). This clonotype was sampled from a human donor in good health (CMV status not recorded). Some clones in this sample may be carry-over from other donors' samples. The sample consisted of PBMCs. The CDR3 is CASTGGLSYNEQFF. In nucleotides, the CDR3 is TGTGCCAGCACCGGGGGCCTCTCTTACAATGAGCAGTTCTTC.